This T cell receptor beta chain derives from a study of blood T cell repertoires in COVID-19. As for the study in general: Italy, Spain and the United States were the sources of the convalescent and acute COVID-19 samples. T cells, B-cell-depleted T cells, or PBMCs supplied cDNA or gDNA.

Repertoires were generated with immunoSEQ multiplex PCR, while TCRdb's copy carries only in-frame clones and drops some. The profile shows about 280,000 clones, 85% to 90% of them singletons. Germline V CDR1 and CDR2: SNHLY, FYNNEI. The V gene end was trimmed by 8 bases and the J gene end by 4 bases; junction bases not matched to a gene: 5. CDR3 size: 15 residues. This study enrolled people aged about 18 to 90 from 20 to 25 US geographic areas. The TCR originated in a woman aged 18-29 years with acute COVID-19. The chain recombines TRBV2 with TRBJ2-1, with 13 nucleotides matching TRBD2. Input material: PBMCs or T cells enriched from blood (not recorded which). CDR3 nucleotides: TGTGCCAGCCGGACTAGCGGGAGTATTTACAATGAGCAGTTCTTC. Protein: CASRTSGSIYNEQFF.